This is a list of T cell receptor beta chains from one sample in a study of Ad26.COV2.S vaccination and SARS-CoV-2 variants. The repertoire was sequenced with immunoSEQ multiplex PCR; TCRdb's copy has only in-frame clones and lacks some. The profile shows fewer than 800,000 clones, approximately 88% of them singletons. The sample here was peripheral blood, taken in a trial of Ad26.COV2.S vaccine versus placebo. Receptor source: a person between 18 and 65 years old who received the Ad26.COV2.S COVID-19 vaccine or a placebo. Both conserved end residues are part of each CDR3. D genes are given only for firm matches. Clone size is stated in some rows and not others, as once, few, many or a class when expanded.

TRBJ2-2 NA TRBD2 TRBV10-1 TGCGCCAGCAGAAGGACTAGCGGGATAAGGGAGCTGTTTTTT CASRRTSGIRELFF
TRBJ2-5 NA NA TRBV10-3 TGTGCCATCAGTGCCGGTGGGGGGCGGAAAGAGACCCAGTACTTC CAISAGGGRKETQYF
TRBJ2-5 NA NA TRBV18 TGTGCCAGCTCACCAAGAAGGGGGGACGCCCAGTACTTC CASSPRRGDAQYF
TRBJ2-7 NA TRBD2 TRBV7-2 TGTGCCAGCAGCTTATGGACTAGTGCAAACGAGCAGTACTTC CASSLWTSANEQYF
TRBJ2-5 NA TRBD2 TRBV7-9 TGTGCCAGCAGCTTCTCGGTGGGGCGGGAGGAGACCCAGTACTTC CASSFSVGREETQYF
TRBJ1-5 NA NA TRBV5-6 TGTGCCAGCAGCTTGTCTAGCAATCAGCCCCAGCATTTT CASSLSSNQPQHF
TRBJ2-2 NA NA TRBV30 TGTGCCTGGAGTGTAATGGCAGCGGCAAGTAACACCGGGGAGCTGTTTTTT CAWSVMAAASNTGELFF
TRBJ1-1 NA TRBD1 TRBV19 TGTGCCAGTAGTGGGACAGTCTTGGCTGAAGCTTTCTTT CASSGTVLAEAFF
TRBJ2-5 NA NA TRBV2 TGTGCCAGCATTCCAACAGGGCAAGAGACCCAGTACTTC CASIPTGQETQYF
TRBJ1-1 NA NA TRBV2 TGTGCCAGCAGTGCAGACACCATGAACACTGAAGCTTTCTTT CASSADTMNTEAFF
TRBJ1-4 NA NA TRBV3-1/TRBV3-2 TGTGCCAGCAGCGCATCGGACGGGGGAAGTGAAAAACTGTTTTTT CASSASDGGSEKLFF
TRBJ2-7 NA TRBD1 TRBV18 TGTGCCAGCTCACGAAGCGGGACAGGGTCCGCCTACGAGCAGTACTTC CASSRSGTGSAYEQYF
TRBJ1-2 NA TRBD1 TRBV7-9 TGTGCCAGCAGCCCCTCGGGACAGTCTAACTATGGCTACACCTTC CASSPSGQSNYGYTF
TRBJ2-1 NA NA TRBV19 TGTGCCAGTAGTCTTATCCGTGAGCAGTTCTTC CASSLIREQFF
TRBJ2-5 NA TRBD1 TRBV11-2 TGTGCCAGCAGCCCTGGACAGGGGGAATGGGAGACCCAGTACTTC CASSPGQGEWETQYF
TRBJ1-3 once NA TRBV5-1 TGCGCCAGCAGCTTCGGGTCAGGTTGGGATCTAGGTACTGGAAACACCATATATTTT CASSFGSGWDLGTGNTIYF
TRBJ2-3 NA TRBD2 TRBV18 TGTGCCAGCTCAACCGGGACTAGCGATTACACAGATACGCAGTATTTT CASSTGTSDYTDTQYF
TRBJ1-2 NA NA TRBV24-1 TGTGCCACCAGCATCTGGGGCTACACCTTC CATSIWGYTF
TRBJ2-2 NA NA TRBV27 TGTGCCAGCACCTCTATAGGCAGGGTGGCCGGGGAGCTGTTTTTT CASTSIGRVAGELFF
TRBJ2-7 NA NA TRBV5-6 TGTGCCAGCAGCTCCCCAGGGCGGGCCTACGAGCAGTACTTC CASSSPGRAYEQYF
TRBJ2-2 NA NA TRBV14 TGTGCCAGCAGCCAAGTGAGGGGCACCGGGGAGCTGTTTTTT CASSQVRGTGELFF
TRBJ1-5 NA NA TRBV27 TGTGCCAGCAGTTCAGGGAGAACGGCGCTGCAGCCCCAGCATTTT CASSSGRTALQPQHF
TRBJ2-3 NA TRBD2 TRBV30 TGTGCCTGGAGTGTAGGGGACTTAGCGGGGGGCACAGATACGCAGTATTTT CAWSVGDLAGGTDTQYF
TRBJ2-1 few TRBD1 TRBV11-2 TGTGCCAGCAGCCTCGACAGGGGGTCGCTCCTATACAATGAGCAGTTCTTC CASSLDRGSLLYNEQFF
TRBJ1-3 few NA TRBV19 TGTGCCAGTAGTAGCTGGGACGGAACTGGAAACACCATATATTTT CASSSWDGTGNTIYF
TRBJ2-2 NA NA TRBV30 TGTGCCTGGAGTCCGACATATGTCACCGGGGAGCTGTTTTTT CAWSPTYVTGELFF
TRBJ1-5 NA NA TRBV18 TGTGCCAGCTCACTGGGACATCAGCCCCAGCATTTT CASSLGHQPQHF
TRBJ2-5 NA NA TRBV5-1 TGCGCCAGCAGCTTGGGGAGAACCAACCTCCGAGAGACCCAGTACTTC CASSLGRTNLRETQYF
TRBJ2-7 few NA TRBV7-2 TGTGCCAGCAGCTTACGGGACAAGGGCTACGAGCAGTACTTC CASSLRDKGYEQYF
TRBJ2-7 NA NA TRBV10-3 TGTGCCATCAGTGAGTTAGCTTCACGCGAGCAGTACTTC CAISELASREQYF
TRBJ1-2 few NA TRBV7-9 TGTGCCAGCAGCTTAGCAACAGGGAGTGGCTACACCTTC CASSLATGSGYTF
TRBJ1-5 few TRBD1 TRBV30 TGTGCCTGGAGTCCAGGGACAGGGAAGGGATTAAGCAATCAGCCCCAGCATTTT CAWSPGTGKGLSNQPQHF
TRBJ2-7 NA NA TRBV6-2/TRBV6-3 TGTGCCAGCAGCGCCGGGACCTTCTCGTACGAGCAGTACTTC CASSAGTFSYEQYF
TRBJ2-7 NA NA TRBV3-1/TRBV3-2 TGTGCCAGCAGCCAAGATCTTCGGGAGCAGTACTTC CASSQDLREQYF
TRBJ2-7 NA NA TRBV6-2/TRBV6-3 TGTGCCAGCAGTTGGGGGATGACAGCCACCTACGAGCAGTACTTC CASSWGMTATYEQYF
TRBJ1-6 NA NA TRBV12-3/TRBV12-4 TGTGCCAGCAGTTTGGGAGGGACCTCACCCCTCCACTTT CASSLGGTSPLHF
TRBJ2-6 NA NA TRBV5-1 TGCGCCAGCAGCTTGGTACCCGGGGCCAACGTCCTGACTTTC CASSLVPGANVLTF
TRBJ2-7 NA NA TRBV6-5 TGTGCCAGCAGAGAGGGACCTCTGGGTCTCTACGAGCAGTACTTC CASREGPLGLYEQYF
TRBJ2-5 NA NA TRBV12-3/TRBV12-4 TGTGCCAGCAGAACGGGACGTGTGGAGACCCAGTACTTC CASRTGRVETQYF
TRBJ2-1 NA TRBD1 TRBV5-4 TGTGCCAGCAGCAGCAAGACAGGGCAATCCTACAATGAGCAGTTCTTC CASSSKTGQSYNEQFF
TRBJ2-7 NA TRBD2 TRBV6-6 TGTGCCAGCAGTTACTCTCCCGGGGGGGGCCAGTGGGAGCAGTACTTC CASSYSPGGGQWEQYF
TRBJ2-3 few TRBD2 TRBV3-1/TRBV3-2 TGTGCCAGCAGCCAAGAAAGGCCCACCCGGGGGGCAGATACGCAGTATTTT CASSQERPTRGADTQYF
TRBJ2-2 NA TRBD1 TRBV10-3 TGTGCCATGACAGGGGGTCCCCATGACACCGGGGAGCTGTTTTTT CAMTGGPHDTGELFF
TRBJ2-7 NA TRBD2 TRBV6-5 TGTGCCAGCAGTTACGGACTAGCGGGAGCCTACGAGCAGTACTTC CASSYGLAGAYEQYF
TRBJ2-7 NA NA TRBV6-5 TGTGCCAGCAGTTACTCCCTAGGGGGCTACGAGCAGTACTTC CASSYSLGGYEQYF